This passage covers 21 T cell receptor beta chains from one sample sequenced in a study of post-analysis software for immune sequencing data. Study outcomes and limitations: TRBV segments more frequent in patients than in controls numbered five and included TRBV5-6, TRBV5-1 and TRBV20-1.

Unique-molecular-identifier-tagged TCR beta cDNA libraries were used. MiXCR was run by TCRdb on the PCR reads, yielding one entry per CDR3 protein. The table lists roughly 540,000 distinct CDR3 sequences, around 34% of them singletons. Their antigen targets remain unknown. The sequenced material came from blood. These receptors all come from a girl aged 2 to 17 with multiple sclerosis.

The V and J genes are TRBV6-1 and TRBJ1-5; D gene ambiguous. The CDR3 contains 12 residues. From germline, CDR1 is MNHNS and CDR2 SASEGT. V lost 8 bases to trimming and J lost 1 base, with 6 bases between them. In DNA form, the CDR3 reads TGTGCCAGCGGTACCAGCAATCAGCCCCAGCATTTT. It yields the protein CASGTSNQPQHF.

The genes are TRBV10-3 and TRBJ2-1; no clear D gene. The germline gives CDR1 ENHRY, CDR2 SYGVKD. Trimming cost V 1 base and J 5 bases, with 12 bases left between them. The CDR3 extends over 15 amino acids. Here the CDR3 DNA reads TGTGCCATCAGTGAGTTGCCTAGTTTCCACAATGAGCAGTTCTTC. Protein: CAISELPSFHNEQFF.

The chain employs TRBV20-1 and TRBJ2-3, with D maybe TRBD2 (6 bases). Trimming left V 4 bases short and J 0 bases short, with 20 bases between. Germline V gene sequence: CDR1 DFQATT, CDR2 SNEGSKA (reference sequence). The CDR3 runs to 17 residues. The CDR3 DNA sequence: TGCAGTGCTATTTTGGGGCGGGGCTTCCTTAGCACAGATACGCAGTATTTT. Translating it yields CSAILGRGFLSTDTQYF.

The chain combines TRBV15 with TRBJ2-5; D might be TRBD1 (7 bases). This CDR3 is built from 16 residues. CDR1 is LNHNV, CDR2 YYDKDF, per germline (reference sequence). V was shortened by 3 bases and J by 2 bases, with 16 bases between the two germline ends. CDR3 region: CATSSRAAGGQETQYF. The CDR3, as DNA: TGTGCCACCAGCAGTAGGGCGGCAGGGGGGCAAGAGACCCAGTACTTC.

The chain links TRBV27 to TRBJ1-2; 7 bases map to TRBD1. Germline V gives CDR1 MNHEY, CDR2 SMNVEV (reference sequence). The V and J ends lost 3 bases and 7 bases, in that order; junction bases with no gene match: 2. The CDR3 is 12 residues long. The CDR3 loop is CASSFSGGGYTF. The CDR3 DNA is TGTGCCAGCAGTTTCTCAGGGGGTGGCTACACCTTC.

The V gene is TRBV10-2, the J gene TRBJ2-3; 10 positions match TRBD2. Trimming at V came to 6 bases and at J to 5 bases, leaving 8 bases not matched to a gene. The length of the CDR3 is 15 residues. Germline V gene lookup returns CDR1 WSHSY and CDR2 SAAADI. This CDR3 is CASRPSGGAKDTQYF. The CDR3 bases are TGCGCCAGCAGGCCCAGCGGGGGGGCCAAAGATACGCAGTATTTT.

This clonotype has only one observation. One end of the junction does not line up with germline, which may come from a read error. The V and J genes are TRBV2 and TRBJ2-1; either TRBD1 or TRBD2 may supply D (5 bases each). The germline gives CDR1 SNHLY, CDR2 FYNNEI. CDR3 size: 17 residues. The CDR3 loop is CASSESIAGSSYHEQFF. The CDR3 DNA reads TGTGCCAGCAGTGAGTCGATAGCAGGGAGCTCCTACCATGAGCAGTTCTTC.

This clonotype was observed a few times. CDR3 nucleotides: TGTGCCAGCAGTTTACTCCAGTCCACAGATACGCAGTATTTT. It translates to CASSLLQSTDTQYF. The chain couples TRBV12-3 or TRBV12-4 to TRBJ2-3, with D hard to call. The CDR3 consists of 14 residues. Trimming left V 2 bases short and J 2 bases short, with 8 bases between.

Only one count was recorded for this clonotype. The V gene is TRBV3-1, the J gene TRBJ2-5; 10 bases are a match to TRBD2. The end of the DNA is better explained by TRBJ2-4, so the J call may be wrong. This CDR3 comprises 15 residues. CDR1 is LGHDT, CDR2 YNNKEL, per germline (reference sequence). This chain's CDR3 is CASSHQAGGRDIQYF. DNA for the CDR3: TGTGCCAGCAGCCATCAAGCGGGGGGGCGGGACATTCAGTACTTC.

The J gene is TRBJ1-1, the V gene TRBV12-3 or TRBV12-4; D gene unclear. Trimming removed 6 bases from V and 0 bases from J, with 8 bases in between. The CDR3 consists of 13 residues. The CDR3 protein is CASRRQVNTEAFF. CDR3 coding DNA: TGTGCCAGCAGGCGTCAAGTGAACACTGAAGCTTTCTTT.

This clonotype has a handful of counts. The J gene is TRBJ2-7, the V gene TRBV6-5, with D possibly being TRBD2 (6 bases). CDR3 size: 17 residues. The germline V and J ends were trimmed by 0 bases and 4 bases, with 19 bases remaining between them. Germline values: CDR1 MNHEY, CDR2 SVGAGI. The chain's CDR3 is CASSYSPYRPGEYEQYF. The CDR3 nucleotides are TGTGCCAGCAGTTACTCCCCTTATAGACCGGGGGAGTACGAGCAGTACTTC.

The J gene is TRBJ2-1, the V gene TRBV7-9; the D gene is possibly TRBD2 (6 bases). V was pared by 4 bases and J by 2 bases, with 18 bases between. The length of the CDR3 is 17 residues. The germline V gene has CDR1 SEHNR and CDR2 FQNEAQ (reference sequence). The CDR3 reads CASSSTLGREAYNEQFF. In DNA form, the CDR3 reads TGTGCCAGCAGCTCAACCTTGGGCAGGGAGGCCTACAATGAGCAGTTCTTC. Drawing the rest from reference TRBV7-9 and TRBJ2-1, the complete variable domain is DTGVSQNPRHKITKRGQNVTFRCDPISEHNRLYWYRQTLGQGPEFLTYFQNEAQLEKSRLLSDRFSAERPKGSFSTLEIQRTEQGDSAMYLCASSSTLGREAYNEQFFGPGTRLTVL.

This clonotype occurred once. CDR3: CASSLGVSADTQYF. As DNA, the CDR3 is TGTGCCAGCAGCCTTGGGGTGAGTGCAGATACGCAGTATTTT. The chain couples TRBV12-3 or TRBV12-4 to TRBJ2-3; D gene uncertain. Trimming stripped 6 bases from V and 4 bases from J, with 14 bases between. The CDR3 totals 14 residues.

As regards this clonotype: At one boundary the junction diverges from the germline segment, which might be a read error. The rearrangement joins TRBV6-2 or TRBV6-3 to TRBJ2-1, with TRBD2 matching 8 bases. The CDR3 has 16 amino acids. Per the germline V gene, CDR1 is MNHEY and CDR2 is SVGEGT. CDR3 residues: CVSSYSFGGVTMRQFF. Here the CDR3 DNA reads TGTGTCAGCAGTTACTCCTTCGGGGGGGTTACAATGAGGCAGTTCTTC.

Only a few counts were recorded for this clonotype. V and J are TRBV15 and TRBJ2-5; D gene ambiguous. Germline CDR1 LNHNV, CDR2 YYDKDF (reference sequence). The CDR3 length is 14 residues. V lost 0 bases, J lost 2 bases, and 7 bases lay in between. In nucleotides, the CDR3 is TGTGCCACCAGCAGAGATTACGAACAAGAGACCCAGTACTTC. It encodes CATSRDYEQETQYF.

This sequence joins TRBV29-1 and TRBJ1-1; 7 bases align to TRBD1. The CDR3 length is 16 residues. The germline gives CDR1 SQVTM, CDR2 ANQGSEA. V lost 0 bases, J lost 1 base, and 8 bases stayed unmatched. Here the CDR3 reads CSVEDLLGQRNTEAFF. The CDR3 nucleotides read TGCAGCGTTGAAGACCTGTTGGGACAGAGGAACACTGAAGCTTTCTTT.

In its sample, this clonotype was seen many times. The V call is TRBV27, the J call TRBJ2-7, with D possibly TRBD1 on 7 matching bases. This CDR3 is 14 amino acids long. Germline CDR1 is MNHEY and CDR2 is SMNVEV (reference sequence). V lost 6 bases to trimming and J lost 4 bases, with 16 bases between them. Here the CDR3 DNA reads TGTGCCAGCAGCCCAGTCAGGGGGGAGTACGAGCAGTACTTC. Translated: CASSPVRGEYEQYF.

This clonotype was counted only a few times. The V and J genes are TRBV4-2 and TRBJ2-7; either TRBD1 or TRBD2 may supply D (5 bases each). The germline gives CDR1 LGHNA, CDR2 YNFKEQ. The CDR3 extends over 18 amino acids. The V gene lost 0 bases and the J gene lost 1 base, with 19 bases spanning the gap. CDR3 sequence (DNA): TGTGCCAGCAGCCAAGATTTCTACCCCGGGGCAGCTTCCTACGAGCAGTACTTC. It is translated as CASSQDFYPGAASYEQYF.

CDR3 protein: CATHQGTACNEQFF. In DNA, the CDR3 is TGTGCCACTCACCAGGGGACCGCCTGCAATGAGCAGTTCTTC. This chain links TRBV10-3 with TRBJ2-1, with D perhaps TRBD1 (6 bases). V was trimmed by 10 bases and J by 6 bases, leaving 19 bases between them. CDR3 length: 14 residues. In germline, CDR1 is ENHRY, CDR2 SYGVKD.

The chain combines TRBV5-1 with TRBJ2-7, with D possibly matching TRBD1 (5 bases). CDR3 length: 13 residues. Trimming removed 7 bases from V and 3 bases from J, with 14 bases in between. Germline assignment: CDR1 SGHRS and CDR2 YFSETQ. The CDR3 reads CASRYDSRYEQYF. The CDR3 coding sequence is TGCGCCAGCCGCTATGACAGTCGCTACGAGCAGTACTTC.

The chain uses TRBV2 and TRBJ1-5; 11 positions match TRBD1. J lost 1 base, V lost 4 bases, and 9 bases had no gene match. The CDR3 is 18 residues long. CDR1 is SNHLY and CDR2 is FYNNEI in the germline V gene. This CDR3 reads CASSVRTGGGFSNQPQHF. In DNA form, the CDR3 reads TGTGCCAGCAGTGTACGGACAGGGGGCGGGTTCAGCAATCAGCCCCAGCATTTT.